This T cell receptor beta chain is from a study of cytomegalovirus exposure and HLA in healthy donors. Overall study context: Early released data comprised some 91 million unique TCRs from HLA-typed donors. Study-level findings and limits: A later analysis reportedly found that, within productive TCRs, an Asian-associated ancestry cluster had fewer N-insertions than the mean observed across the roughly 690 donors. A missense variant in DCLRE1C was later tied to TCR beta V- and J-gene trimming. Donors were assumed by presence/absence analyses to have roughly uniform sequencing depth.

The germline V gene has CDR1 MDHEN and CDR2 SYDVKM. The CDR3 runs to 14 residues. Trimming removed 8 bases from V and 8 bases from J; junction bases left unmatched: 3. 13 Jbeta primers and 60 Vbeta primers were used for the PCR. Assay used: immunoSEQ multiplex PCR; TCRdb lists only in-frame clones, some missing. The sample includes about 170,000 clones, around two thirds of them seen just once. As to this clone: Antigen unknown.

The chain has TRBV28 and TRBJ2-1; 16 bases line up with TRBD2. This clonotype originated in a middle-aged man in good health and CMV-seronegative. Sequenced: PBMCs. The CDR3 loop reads CASLGTSGGDEQFF. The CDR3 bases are TGTGCCAGCTTGGGGACTAGCGGGGGGGATGAGCAGTTCTTC.